This paragraph reports one TCR beta chain. How the authors handled the data: Amplification of reference gene primers provided the estimated nucleated cell counts. TCRdb's copy holds only in-frame clones and misses some; the assay was immunoSEQ multiplex PCR. V and J calls and clone size follow that table, whereas D and trimming were derived from the DNA. The repertoire includes approximately 50,000 clones, 79% of them detected once, and 20% to 30% sits in the top ten. These data come from a study of blood T cell repertoires in COVID-19. Overall study: The United States, Italy and Spain were the sources of the acute and convalescent COVID-19 samples. Nucleic acid was either cDNA or gDNA, and it came from T cells, B-cell-depleted T cells, or PBMCs.

CDR1 and CDR2 from the germline V gene are SGHTA and FQGNSA. This CDR3 is built from 15 residues. V gave up 1 base and J gave up 6 bases, with 14 bases separating them. The TCR originated in a man in his sixties or seventies with acute or convalescent COVID-19. This sequence joins TRBV7-2 and TRBJ2-3; the D is unclear. Material: peripheral blood. The CDR3 loop reads CASSLGVPRRDTQYF. CDR3 in DNA: TGTGCCAGCAGCTTAGGAGTTCCGCGTCGGGATACGCAGTATTTT.